This TCR beta chain was retrieved from a study of early stage breast cancer tumors (dated by TCRdb to between 2016 and 2019). Describing the broader study: Of the roughly 17 invasive breast tumors, roughly 12 were found to be estrogen receptor-positive, progesterone receptor-positive and HER2-negative. A read coverage of roughly 10-fold per sample was achieved on average. The samples as a whole yielded approximately 2,800,000 detected templates, corresponding to nearly 1,100,000 unique clonotypes. About 70% of the 12 ER+/PR+/HER2- tumors were invasive ductal carcinomas, while the other four were invasive lobular carcinomas. Study-wide findings and limitations: Repertoires from blood resembled normal breast more closely than tumor, and using blood as a reference for each tissue separated tumor from normal in about 85% of the 16 patients. Analysis by tumor subtype was prevented by the small cohort size. Chain pairing and functional markers such as CD4, CD8 and FOXP3 were not captured by bulk genomic DNA sequencing of unsorted cells. Enriched TCRB sequences shared across patients were found to be mostly commonly generated sequences that were unlikely to play an important role in the tumor microenvironment. Tumors showed around 2.7-fold higher T cell density and higher clonality than adjacent normal breast tissue.

A note on this clone: Its antigen is unknown. Within one base of it there is no much larger clone, and no base qualities were kept.

The study profiled bulk TCR beta-chain repertoires in matched peripheral blood, tumor and adjacent normal breast tissue taken from about 15 patients with early-stage breast cancer. Before surgery, roughly 5-11 mL of whole blood was collected into EDTA tubes and then processed within 2 hours. Ficoll-Paque centrifugation in SepMate-50 tubes was used to isolate peripheral blood mononuclear cells. PBMCs were cryopreserved in approximately 90% FBS with around 10% DMSO in aliquots of roughly 1.8 to 4.5 million cells and stored in liquid nitrogen. The Qiagen AllPrep DNA/RNA Mini kit was used to extract genomic DNA. Each sample was amplified as two independent genomic DNA replicates: approximately 0.49 ug for blood and about 1.4 ug for tumor or normal breast. Following the manufacturer's instructions, the ImmunoSeq Intro kit was used to carry out TCRB sequencing on genomic DNA. The multiplex PCR ran for about 31 cycles using proprietary primers and spike-in control sequences for absolute quantification. Single-end 150-bp reads were used to sequence an 87-bp fragment spanning the CDR3 plus the flanking V and J genes. Each lane of an Illumina MiSeq using version 3.0 chemistry carried seven multiplexed samples, with two replicates per sample. From the authors' description of their analysis: Raw data were processed by the vendor's proprietary pipeline, with both replicates merged into one result per sample. Productive rearrangements sharing the V-gene family, CDR3 amino acid sequence and J-gene segment were defined as clonotypes. Clonality was calculated as 1 minus the normalized Shannon entropy (Pielou evenness) of TCRB abundances. To estimate T cell density, the total number of templates was divided by the input cell count, which was inferred from how much DNA went in. Total repertoire diversity and clonality were estimated with Recon using default parameters. A clonotype was considered tumor-enriched if its abundance in tumor exceeded 0.1% and was at least 32-fold higher than its abundance in normal breast. Not all clones reach the TCRdb copy of this immuneACCESS table, which keeps in-frame sequences only. Checked studies attribute under half of the gap to unresolved V genes and leave the rest unexplained. Clone size and V and J calls were adopted from that table, with D and trimming inferred from the DNA. A total of about 19,000 clones appear in this sample, about 86% of them only once. The ten largest make up less than 2% of the sample.

The V end gives up 4 bases and the J end 9 bases, leaving 7 bases in the junction not matched to a gene. Based on the germline V gene, the CDR1 and CDR2 sequences are SGHNT and YENEEA. The CDR3 holds 15 amino acids from the cysteine to the phenylalanine. Only the CDR3 region is kept as DNA, spanning 45 bases read in frame from base 1. This chain joins TRBV11-3 to TRBJ2-1; TRBD2 fits 12 bases in the junction. Source material: blood. The source is a person between 70 and 80 years old with breast cancer. CDR3 sequence: CASSWGLAGGGEQFF. The DNA sequence is TGTGCCAGCAGCTGGGGTCTAGCGGGGGGGGGTGAGCAGTTCTTC.